This paragraph reports one T cell receptor (beta chain). The record originates from a study of blood T cell repertoires in COVID-19. Measured with immunoSEQ multiplex PCR; TCRdb has only the in-frame clones, and not every one. Here the sample spans about 320,000 clones, around 86% being singletons. Germline V gene sequence: CDR1 GTSNPN, CDR2 SVGIG (reference sequence). Losses at the gene ends were 6 bases for V and 2 bases for J; bases not matched to a gene: 3. This CDR3 has 13 residues. The sequenced material came from PBMCs or T cells enriched from blood (not recorded which). This receptor was taken from a woman aged 18 to 35 who had recovered from COVID-19. The rearrangement uses TRBV30 and TRBJ1-1; 10 bases agree with TRBD1. The CDR3 sequence: CACDRGHNTEAFF. The CDR3 DNA reads TGTGCCTGCGACAGGGGGCATAACACTGAAGCTTTCTTT.